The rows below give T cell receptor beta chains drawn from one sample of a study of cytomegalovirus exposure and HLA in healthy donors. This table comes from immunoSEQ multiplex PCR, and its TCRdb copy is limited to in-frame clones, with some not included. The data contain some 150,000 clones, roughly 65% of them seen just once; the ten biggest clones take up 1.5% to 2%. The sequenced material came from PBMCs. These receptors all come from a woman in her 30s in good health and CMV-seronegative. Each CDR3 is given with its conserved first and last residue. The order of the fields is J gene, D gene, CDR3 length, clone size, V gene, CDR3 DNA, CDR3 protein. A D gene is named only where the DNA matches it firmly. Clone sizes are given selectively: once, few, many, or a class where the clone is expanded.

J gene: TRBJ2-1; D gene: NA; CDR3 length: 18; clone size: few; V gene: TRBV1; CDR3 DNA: TGCACCAGCAGCCCGATACACACTAGCGGGGACATTTACAATGAGCAGTTCTTC; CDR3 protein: CTSSPIHTSGDIYNEQFF
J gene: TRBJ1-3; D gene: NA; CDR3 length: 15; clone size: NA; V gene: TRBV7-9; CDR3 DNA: TGTGCCAGCAGCGCAGCGGTTGGTATAGGAAACACCATATATTTT; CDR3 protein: CASSAAVGIGNTIYF
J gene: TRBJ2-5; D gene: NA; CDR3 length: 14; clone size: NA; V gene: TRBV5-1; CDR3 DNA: TGCGCCAGCAGCTTGGCACCCGGGCAAGAGACCCAGTACTTC; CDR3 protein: CASSLAPGQETQYF
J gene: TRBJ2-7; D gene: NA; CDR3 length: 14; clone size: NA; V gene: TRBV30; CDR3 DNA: TGTGCCTGGAGTAGGGGGGGGATCGTCTACGAGCAGTACTTC; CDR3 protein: CAWSRGGIVYEQYF
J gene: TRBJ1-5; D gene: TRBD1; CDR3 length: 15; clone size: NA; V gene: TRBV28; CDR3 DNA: TGTGCCAGCAGTCCGCCGGGACAGGGGTTCCAGCCCCAGCATTTT; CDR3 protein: CASSPPGQGFQPQHF
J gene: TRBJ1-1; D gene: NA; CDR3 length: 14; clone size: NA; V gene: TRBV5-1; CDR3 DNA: TGCGCCAGCATGCAGTCCCCCATGAACACTGAAGCTTTCTTT; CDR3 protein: CASMQSPMNTEAFF
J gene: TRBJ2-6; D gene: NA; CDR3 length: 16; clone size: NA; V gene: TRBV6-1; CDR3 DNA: TGTGCCAGCAGTGCTCACCAGGGATCTGGGGCCAACGTCCTGACTTTC; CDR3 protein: CASSAHQGSGANVLTF
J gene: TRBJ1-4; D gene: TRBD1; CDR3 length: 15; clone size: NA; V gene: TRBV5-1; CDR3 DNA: TGCGCCAGCAGCGAAGGACAGGGGATAGGTGAAAAACTGTTTTTT; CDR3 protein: CASSEGQGIGEKLFF
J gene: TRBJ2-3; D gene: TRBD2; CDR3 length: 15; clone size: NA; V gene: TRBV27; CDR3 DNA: TGTGCCAGCAGTTTAAGGACTAGCGGGGTGGATACGCAGTATTTT; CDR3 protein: CASSLRTSGVDTQYF
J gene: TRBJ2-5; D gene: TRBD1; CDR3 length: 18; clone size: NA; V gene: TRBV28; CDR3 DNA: TGTGCCAGCAGCGAACCTCCGGGACAGGGGCCCTACGAAGAGACCCAGTACTTC; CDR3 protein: CASSEPPGQGPYEETQYF
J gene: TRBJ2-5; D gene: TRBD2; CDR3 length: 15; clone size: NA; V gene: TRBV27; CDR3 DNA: TGTGCCAGCAGTTTCTCCGGGGGGGCCCGAGAGACCCAGTACTTC; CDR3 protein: CASSFSGGARETQYF
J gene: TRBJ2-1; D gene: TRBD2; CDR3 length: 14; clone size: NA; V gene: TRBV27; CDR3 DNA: TGTGCCAGCCAGAGCGGGAGGGCCCACAATGAGCAGTTCTTC; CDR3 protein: CASQSGRAHNEQFF
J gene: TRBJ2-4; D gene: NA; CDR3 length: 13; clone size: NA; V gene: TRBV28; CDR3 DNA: TGTGCCAGTCTGGACATAGCCAAAAACATTCAGTACTTC; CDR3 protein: CASLDIAKNIQYF
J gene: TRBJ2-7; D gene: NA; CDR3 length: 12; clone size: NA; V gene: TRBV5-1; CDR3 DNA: TGCGCCAGCAGCCCACCAGGGGTAGAGCAGTACTTC; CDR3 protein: CASSPPGVEQYF
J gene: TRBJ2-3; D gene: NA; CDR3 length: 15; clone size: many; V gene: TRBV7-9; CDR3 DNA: TGTGCCAGCAGCTCAAATGACAGGCCCACAGATACGCAGTATTTT; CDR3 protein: CASSSNDRPTDTQYF
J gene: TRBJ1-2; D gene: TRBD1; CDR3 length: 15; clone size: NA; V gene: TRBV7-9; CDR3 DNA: TGTGCCAGCAGCCCATTGACAGGGCCGCACTATGGCTACACCTTC; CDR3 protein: CASSPLTGPHYGYTF
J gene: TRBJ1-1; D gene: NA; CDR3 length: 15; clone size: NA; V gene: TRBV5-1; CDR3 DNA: TGCGCCAGCAGCGGGGCCGGGTCCAGGGAAACTGAAGCTTTCTTT; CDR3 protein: CASSGAGSRETEAFF
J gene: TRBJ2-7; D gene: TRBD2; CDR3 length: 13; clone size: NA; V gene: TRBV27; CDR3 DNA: TGTGCCAGCAGTCCGGGACTAACCTACGAGCAGTACTTC; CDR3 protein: CASSPGLTYEQYF
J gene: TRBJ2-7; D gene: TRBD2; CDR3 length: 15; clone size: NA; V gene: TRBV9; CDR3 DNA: TGTGCCAGCAGCGCCACTAGCGGGAGTATCCACGAGCAGTACTTC; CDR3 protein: CASSATSGSIHEQYF
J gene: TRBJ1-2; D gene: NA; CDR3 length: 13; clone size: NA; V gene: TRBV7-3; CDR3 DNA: TGTGCCAGCAGCTTGACAGCGACCTATGGCTACACCTTC; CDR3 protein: CASSLTATYGYTF
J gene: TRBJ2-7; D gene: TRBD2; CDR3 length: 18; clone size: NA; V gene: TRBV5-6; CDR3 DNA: TGTGCCAGCAGCTTGAGGTGGCTAGCGGGAGTTTTGGTCTACGAGCAGTACTTC; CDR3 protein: CASSLRWLAGVLVYEQYF
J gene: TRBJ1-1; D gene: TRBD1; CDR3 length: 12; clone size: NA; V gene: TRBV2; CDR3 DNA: TGTGCCAGCAGTGGGGGACAGGGTGAAGCTTTCTTT; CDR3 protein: CASSGGQGEAFF
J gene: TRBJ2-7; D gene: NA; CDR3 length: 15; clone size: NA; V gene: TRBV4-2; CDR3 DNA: TGTGCCAGCAGCCAAGGTGGTACTAGGGGGTACGAGCAGTACTTC; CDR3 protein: CASSQGGTRGYEQYF
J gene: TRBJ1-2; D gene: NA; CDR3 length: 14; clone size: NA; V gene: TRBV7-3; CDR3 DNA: TGTGCCAGCAGCTTATCGGGGGGTGGACATGGCTACACCTTC; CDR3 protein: CASSLSGGGHGYTF
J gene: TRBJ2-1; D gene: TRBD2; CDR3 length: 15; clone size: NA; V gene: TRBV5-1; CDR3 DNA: TGCGCCAGCAGCCTTTCGGGACTAGCGGGAGAGGAGCAGTTCTTC; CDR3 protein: CASSLSGLAGEEQFF
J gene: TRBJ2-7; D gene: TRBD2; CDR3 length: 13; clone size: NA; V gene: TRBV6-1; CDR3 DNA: TGTGCCACCGAGCGGGAGGGCCTTTACGAGCAGTACTTC; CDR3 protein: CATEREGLYEQYF
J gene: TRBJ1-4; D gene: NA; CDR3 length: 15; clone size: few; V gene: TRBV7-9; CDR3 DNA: TGTGCCAGCAGCTCCCTGGTGAGGGATGGTGAAAAACTGTTTTTT; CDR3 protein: CASSSLVRDGEKLFF
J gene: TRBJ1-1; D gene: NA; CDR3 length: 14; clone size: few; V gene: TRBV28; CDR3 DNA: TGTGCCAGCAGGGCCCCAGGGAAGGGCACTGAAGCTTTCTTT; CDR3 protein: CASRAPGKGTEAFF
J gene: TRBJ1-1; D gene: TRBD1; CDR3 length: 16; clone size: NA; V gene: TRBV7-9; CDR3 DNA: TGTGCCAGCAGCTCATGGACAGGCTCTCAGCGTACTGAAGCTTTCTTT; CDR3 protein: CASSSWTGSQRTEAFF
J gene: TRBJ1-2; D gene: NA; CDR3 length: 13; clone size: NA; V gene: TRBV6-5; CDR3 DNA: TGTGCCAGCAGCCCCACAGATAACTATGGCTACACCTTC; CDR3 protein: CASSPTDNYGYTF
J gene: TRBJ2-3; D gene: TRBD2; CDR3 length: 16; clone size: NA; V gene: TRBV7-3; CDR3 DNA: TGTGCCAGCAGCTTAGGTCTAGCGGGAAGTAAAGATACGCAGTATTTT; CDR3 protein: CASSLGLAGSKDTQYF
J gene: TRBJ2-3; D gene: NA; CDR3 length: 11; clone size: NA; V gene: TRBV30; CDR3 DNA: TGTGCCTGCTCAGGGTTAGATACGCAGTATTTT; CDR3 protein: CACSGLDTQYF
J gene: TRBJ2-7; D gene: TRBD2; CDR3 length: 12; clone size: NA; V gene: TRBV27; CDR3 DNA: TGTGCCAGCAGCAGCGGGAGTCGCGAGCAGTACTTC; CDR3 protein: CASSSGSREQYF
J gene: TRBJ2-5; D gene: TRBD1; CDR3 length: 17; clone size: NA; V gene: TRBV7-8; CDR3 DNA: TGTGCCAGCAGCTTAGCCCGCCGACAGGGCCCAAGAGAGACCCAGTACTTC; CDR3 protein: CASSLARRQGPRETQYF
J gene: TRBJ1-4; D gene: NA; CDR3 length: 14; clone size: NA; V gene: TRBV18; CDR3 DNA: TGTGCCAGCTCACCACCGGGGCTGAATGAAAAACTGTTTTTT; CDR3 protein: CASSPPGLNEKLFF
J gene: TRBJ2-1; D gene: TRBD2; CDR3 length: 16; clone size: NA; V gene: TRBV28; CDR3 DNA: TGTGCCAGCAGTTCGACTAGCGGAGACTCCTACAATGAGCAGTTCTTC; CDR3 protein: CASSSTSGDSYNEQFF
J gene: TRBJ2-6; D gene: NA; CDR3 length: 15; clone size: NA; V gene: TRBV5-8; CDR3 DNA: TGTGCCAGCAGCCGGAGTATCTTGGGGGCCAACGTCCTGACTTTC; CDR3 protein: CASSRSILGANVLTF
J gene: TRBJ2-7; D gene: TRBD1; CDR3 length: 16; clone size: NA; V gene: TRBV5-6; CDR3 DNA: TGTGCCAGCAGCCCAGCCCCTGACAGGGTGTCCTACGAGCAGTACTTC; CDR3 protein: CASSPAPDRVSYEQYF
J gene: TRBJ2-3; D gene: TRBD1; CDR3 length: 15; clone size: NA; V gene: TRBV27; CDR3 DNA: TGTGCCAGCAGTACCGGGGACAGGGGCACAGATACGCAGTATTTT; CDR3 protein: CASSTGDRGTDTQYF
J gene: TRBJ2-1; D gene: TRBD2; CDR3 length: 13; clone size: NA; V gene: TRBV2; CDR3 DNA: TGTGCCACGGGACTAGTCTCCTACAATGAGCAGTTCTTC; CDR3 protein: CATGLVSYNEQFF
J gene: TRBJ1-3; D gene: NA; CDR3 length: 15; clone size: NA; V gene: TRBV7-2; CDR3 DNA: TGTGCCAGCAGCTTACAACGGGGATCTGGAAACACCATATATTTT; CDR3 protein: CASSLQRGSGNTIYF
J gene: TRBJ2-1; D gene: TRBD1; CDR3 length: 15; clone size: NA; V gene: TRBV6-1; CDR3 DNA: TGTGCCAGCAGTGACTGGGACAGGGGAACGGATGAGCAGTTCTTC; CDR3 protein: CASSDWDRGTDEQFF
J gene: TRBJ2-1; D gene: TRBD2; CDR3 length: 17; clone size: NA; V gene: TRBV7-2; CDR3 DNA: TGTGCCAGCAGCCCGAGGACTAGCGGAATCTCCTACAATGAGCAGTTCTTC; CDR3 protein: CASSPRTSGISYNEQFF
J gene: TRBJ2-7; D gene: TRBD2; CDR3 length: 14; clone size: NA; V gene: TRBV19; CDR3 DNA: TGTGCCAGTAGGGAGCGGGAGGCGGCCTACGAGCAGTACTTC; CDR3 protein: CASREREAAYEQYF
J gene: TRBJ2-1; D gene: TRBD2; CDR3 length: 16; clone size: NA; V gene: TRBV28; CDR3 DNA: TGTGCCAGCAGAACTACTAGCGGGAGGACCTACAATGAGCAGTTCTTC; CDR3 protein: CASRTTSGRTYNEQFF
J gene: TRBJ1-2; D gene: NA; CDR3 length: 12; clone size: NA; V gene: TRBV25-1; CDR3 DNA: TGTGCCAGCAGAGACTTTTACTATGGCTACACCTTC; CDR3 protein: CASRDFYYGYTF
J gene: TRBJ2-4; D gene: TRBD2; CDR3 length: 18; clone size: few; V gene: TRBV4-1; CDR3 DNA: TGCGCCAGCAGCCAAGATGGTCGTCTAGCGGGAGGGGGAAACATTCAGTACTTC; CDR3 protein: CASSQDGRLAGGGNIQYF
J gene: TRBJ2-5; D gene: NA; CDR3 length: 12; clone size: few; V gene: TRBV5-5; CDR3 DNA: TGTGCCAGCAGCATCAAGGAGGGGACCCAGTACTTC; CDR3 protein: CASSIKEGTQYF
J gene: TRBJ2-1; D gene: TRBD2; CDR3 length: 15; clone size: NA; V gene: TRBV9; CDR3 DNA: TGTGCCAGCAGCGTGAGCGGGAGGGACGGTAATGAGCAGTTCTTC; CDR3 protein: CASSVSGRDGNEQFF
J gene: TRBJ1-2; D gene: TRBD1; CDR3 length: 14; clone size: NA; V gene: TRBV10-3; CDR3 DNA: TGTGCCATCACCCAGGGGGGTACGGACTATGGCTACACCTTC; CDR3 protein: CAITQGGTDYGYTF
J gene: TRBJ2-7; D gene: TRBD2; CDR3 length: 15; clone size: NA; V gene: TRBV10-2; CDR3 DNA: TGCGCCAGCAAGGAGACTAGCGGGAGTTCCTACGAGCAGTACTTC; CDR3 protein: CASKETSGSSYEQYF
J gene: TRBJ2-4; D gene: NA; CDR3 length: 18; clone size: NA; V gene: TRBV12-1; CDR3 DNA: TGTGCCAGCAGCTTTGCGCGGTCCAAATCCCTAGCCAAAAACATTCAGTACTTC; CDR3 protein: CASSFARSKSLAKNIQYF
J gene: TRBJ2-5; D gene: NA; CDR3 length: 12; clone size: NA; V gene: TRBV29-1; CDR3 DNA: TGCAGCGTACTCTGGGAGACGGGAGAGCAGTACTTC; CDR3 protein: CSVLWETGEQYF
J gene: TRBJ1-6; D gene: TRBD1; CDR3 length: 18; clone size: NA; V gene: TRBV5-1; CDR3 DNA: TGCGCCAGCAGCTTGAAGGCAGGGGGCCCGCTCGATAATTCACCCCTCCACTTT; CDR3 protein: CASSLKAGGPLDNSPLHF